These 2 T cell receptor beta chains share one sample of origin, sequenced in a study of Tregs in tolerant kidney transplant recipients. Data came from immunoSEQ multiplex PCR; TCRdb stores just in-frame clones and leaves some out. The sample holds 240,000 or so clones; about 80% are singletons and the top ten take roughly 0.67%. What was sequenced was CD4+ T cells from blood. The receptors originated from a human donor in good health.

The rearrangement uses TRBV7-2 and TRBJ1-2; 9 positions agree with TRBD1. Germline CDR1 is SGHTA and CDR2 is FQGNSA. The CDR3 is made up of 13 amino acids. V shed 5 bases, J shed 8 bases, and the junction held 6 bases outside the gene matches. The CDR3 reads CASSPDRGSGYTF. The CDR3 DNA is TGTGCCAGCAGCCCGGACAGGGGCTCCGGCTACACCTTC.

The rearrangement uses TRBV6-1 and TRBJ1-1; maybe TRBD1 (6 bases). The V end was cut by 2 bases, the J end by 0 bases, with 19 bases between. CDR3 length equals 18 residues. CDR1 is MNHNS, CDR2 SASEGT, per germline. The CDR3 nucleotides read TGTGCCAGCAGTGAACCAGGGGCTATTCGCCGAATGAACACTGAAGCTTTCTTT. This gives the protein CASSEPGAIRRMNTEAFF.